These 31 T cell receptor beta chains share one sample of origin, sequenced in a study of shared clonotypes between healthy human individuals. Here immunoSEQ multiplex PCR was the method, and the copy in TCRdb shows in-frame clones only, minus some. The repertoire includes 2 million to 2.5 million clones, around 90% of them detected once, and 0.37% sits in the top ten. Specimen: naive CD4+ T cells from PBMCs. The subset here: CD45RA+ positively selected. Every receptor here comes from a man aged 18 to 35 in good health. Some clones in this sample may be carry-over from other donors' samples.

This clone was seen only once. This chain connects TRBV29-1 to TRBJ2-1, with 7 positions matching TRBD2. After removal of 7 bases from V and 12 bases from J, the junction contained 12 bases not matched to a gene. The germline gives CDR1 SQVTM, CDR2 ANQGSEA. The CDR3 totals 12 residues. The CDR3 loop is CSAYREASTQFF. CDR3 nucleotides: TGCAGCGCTTACCGGGAGGCTAGCACGCAGTTCTTC.

The table lists this clone with a count of one. This rearrangement joins TRBV21-1 to TRBJ2-1. TRBV21-1 constitutes a pseudogene. The CDR3 has 20 residues. The CDR3: CASSKERASGDHAQSGEQFF. The CDR3 DNA sequence: TGTGCCAGCAGCAAAGAAAGGGCTTCCGGGGACCACGCACAGAGTGGTGAGCAGTTCTTC.

CDR3 nucleotides: TGTGCCAGCAGTTACAATCAGGGTGAGCAGTACTTC. Protein sequence: CASSYNQGEQYF. This sequence joins TRBV6-5 and TRBJ2-7; tentatively, D is TRBD1 (5 bases). V was cut by 2 bases and J by 7 bases, with 9 bases left in between. The CDR3 is 12 amino acids. Germline V gene data show CDR1 as MNHEY and CDR2 as SVGAGI.

The rearrangement links TRBV19 to TRBJ2-5, with D possibly called TRBD1 or TRBD2 (5 bases each). Per germline, CDR1 LNHDA and CDR2 SQIVND (reference sequence). This CDR3 region has 11 residues. V was pared by 5 bases and J by 5 bases, with 6 bases between. CDR3 in DNA: TGTGCCAGTAGTTGGGGGGAGACCCAGTACTTC. Translation: CASSWGETQYF. The full variable domain, in which reference TRBV19 and TRBJ2-5 provide the parts outside the CDR3, is DGGITQSPKYLFRKEGQNVTLSCEQNLNHDAMYWYRQDPGQGLRLIYYSQIVNDFQKGDIAEGYSVSREKKESFPLTVTSAQKNPTAFYLCASSWGETQYFGPGTRLLVL.

This rearrangement joins TRBV5-4 to TRBJ2-1, with 11 bases fitting TRBD1. V lost 2 bases, J lost 4 bases, and 5 bases stayed unmatched. CDR1 and CDR2 from the germline V gene are SGHNT and YYREEE (reference sequence). This CDR3 has 16 residues. The CDR3 DNA sequence: TGTGCCAGCAGCTTCTCCGGGACAGGGGGTTACAATGAGCAGTTCTTC. Protein: CASSFSGTGGYNEQFF.

This chain connects TRBV6-5 to TRBJ2-3, with 10 positions matching TRBD1. This CDR3 has 15 residues. The J segment lost 4 bases and the V segment lost 4 bases, leaving 5 bases of the junction unmatched. Germline V CDR1 and CDR2: MNHEY, SVGAGI. CDR3 in amino acids: CASSLWTGGSDTQYF. As DNA, the CDR3 is TGTGCCAGCAGTTTATGGACAGGGGGGTCAGATACGCAGTATTTT.

The chain is built from TRBV6-6 and TRBJ1-5; unclear D gene. V was shortened by 2 bases and J by 1 base, with 6 bases between the two germline ends. CDR1 MNHNY and CDR2 SVGAGI come from the germline V gene (reference sequence). There are 14 residues in the CDR3. CDR3 nucleotide sequence: TGTGCCAGCAGTTACCCGCACAGCAATCAGCCCCAGCATTTT. Protein product: CASSYPHSNQPQHF.

J is TRBJ1-4 and V is TRBV30; possibly TRBD1 for D (6 bases). V dropped 2 bases and J dropped 3 bases, with 10 bases sitting between them. This CDR3 comprises 14 residues. CDR1 and CDR2 (germline): GTSNPN, SVGIG (reference sequence). DNA for the CDR3: TGTGCCTGGAGTAGGGCAGGGGCTAATGAAAAACTGTTTTTT. Protein: CAWSRAGANEKLFF.

The rearrangement uses TRBV7-2 and TRBJ2-2, with TRBD1 matching over 7 bases. Germline loops: CDR1 SGHTA, CDR2 FQGNSA. The CDR3 has 15 amino acids. J gave up 5 bases and V 4 bases, and 7 bases lay outside the gene matches. CDR3 DNA sequence: TGTGCCAGCAGCTCCCACAGGGGTCATACCGGGGAGCTGTTTTTT. This encodes CASSSHRGHTGELFF. Full variable domain (outside the CDR3, taken from reference TRBV7-2 and TRBJ2-2): GAGVSQSPSNKVTEKGKDVELRCDPISGHTALYWYRQSLGQGLEFLIYFQGNSAPDKSGLPSDRFSAERTGGSVSTLTIQRTQQEDSAVYLCASSSHRGHTGELFFGEGSRLTVL.

The chain has TRBV19 and TRBJ2-4, with 8 bases aligning to TRBD1. The V segment lost 4 bases and the J segment 8 bases; nucleotides outside the gene matches: 4. This CDR3 is built from 13 residues. Germline CDR1 LNHDA, CDR2 SQIVND (reference sequence). The CDR3 DNA reads as TGTGCCAGTAGTACGACAGGGGTTGACATTCAGTACTTC. Encoded protein: CASSTTGVDIQYF.

The table lists this clone with a few counts. Other DNA sequences in this specimen translate into the identical CDR3. The J gene is TRBJ1-2, the V gene TRBV27; possibly TRBD1 for D (5 bases). Trimming removed 3 bases at V and 4 bases at J, with 9 bases between. Germline V lookup: CDR1 MNHEY, CDR2 SMNVEV (reference sequence). The CDR3 runs to 13 residues. The CDR3 DNA reads as TGTGCCAGCAGTTTCAGGGCCTTCTATGGCTACACCTTC. Translated: CASSFRAFYGYTF.

The chain carries TRBV15 and TRBJ2-1; D not resolved. The CDR3 totals 11 residues. Trimming took 8 bases from V and 7 from J, leaving 9 bases between them. CDR1 is LNHNV and CDR2 is YYDKDF in the germline V gene (reference sequence). CDR3 residues: CATGDRNEQFF. The CDR3 nucleotides read TGTGCCACCGGAGATAGAAATGAGCAGTTCTTC.

This sequence joins TRBV7-2 and TRBJ2-7, with 9 bases lining up with TRBD2. This CDR3 is 17 amino acids long. The V segment lost 2 bases and the J segment 2 bases; nucleotides outside the gene matches: 10. Germline V gene sequence: CDR1 SGHTA, CDR2 FQGNSA. CDR3 in amino acids: CASSLRPSGTDAYEQYF. Here the CDR3 DNA reads TGTGCCAGCAGCTTACGGCCTAGCGGGACCGACGCCTACGAGCAGTACTTC.

The gene calls are TRBV2 and TRBJ1-2, with D unclear. Germline CDR1 SNHLY, CDR2 FYNNEI. Deletions cut 9 bases from V and 3 bases from J, with 11 bases between. CDR3 length equals 12 residues. The chain's CDR3 is CARVGRDYGYTF. The DNA of the CDR3 is TGTGCCAGGGTTGGCCGAGACTATGGCTACACCTTC. Together with reference TRBV2 and TRBJ1-2, the CDR3 gives the full variable domain: EPEVTQTPSHQVTQMGQEVILRCVPISNHLYFYWYRQILGQKVEFLVSFYNNEISEKSEIFDDQFSVERPDGSNFTLKIRSTKLEDSAMYFCARVGRDYGYTFGSGTRLTVV.

V gene TRBV5-1 combines with J gene TRBJ1-2; 7 nucleotides match TRBD1. The V gene's germline CDR1 is SGHRS and CDR2 YFSETQ. The V and J ends lost 4 bases and 2 bases, in that order; junction bases with no gene match: 11. The CDR3 contains 16 residues. The CDR3 DNA is TGCGCCAGCAGCAAATCCTCCCAACAGGGGAACTATGGCTACACCTTC. It encodes CASSKSSQQGNYGYTF.

The chain carries TRBV11-1 and TRBJ2-7; 14 bases are shared with TRBD2. The CDR3 spans 16 residues. V dropped 5 bases and J dropped 2; count of bases not matched to a gene: 5. CDR1 SGHAT and CDR2 FQDESV come from the germline V gene (reference sequence). The CDR3 loop is CASSHRLAGGPYEQYF. The CDR3 DNA follows: TGTGCCAGCAGCCATAGACTAGCGGGAGGGCCCTACGAGCAGTACTTC. Variable domain in full (rest from reference TRBV11-1 and TRBJ2-7): EAEVAQSPRYKITEKSQAVAFWCDPISGHATLYWYRQILGQGPELLVQFQDESVVDDSQLPKDRFSAERLKGVDSTLKIQPAELGDSAMYLCASSHRLAGGPYEQYFGPGTRLTVT.

The chain links TRBV9 to TRBJ1-4, with a possible D match to TRBD1 (5 bases). CDR3 length equals 13 residues. V lost 7 bases to trimming and J lost 0 bases, with 7 bases between them. Germline CDR1 reads SGDLS; CDR2 reads YYNGEE. CDR3 nucleotide sequence: TGTGCCAGCGGGGGGACAACTAATGAAAAACTGTTTTTT. It translates to CASGGTTNEKLFF.

The gene calls are TRBV9 and TRBJ2-1, with 10 bases that match TRBD2. V was pared by 3 bases and J by 4 bases, with 7 bases of the junction left unmatched. CDR1 is SGDLS and CDR2 is YYNGEE in the germline V gene. The CDR3 has 16 residues. DNA of the CDR3: TGTGCCAGCAGCGCAACGTCGGGACTAGCGTACAATGAGCAGTTCTTC. The encoded protein is CASSATSGLAYNEQFF.

The V and J genes are TRBV30 and TRBJ1-1; tentatively, D is TRBD1 (6 bases). Trimming cost V 2 bases and J 6 bases, with 10 bases left between them. This CDR3 comprises 12 residues. The germline V gene has CDR1 GTSNPN and CDR2 SVGIG (reference sequence). This CDR3 is CAWSIGGAEAFF. The CDR3, as DNA: TGTGCCTGGAGTATAGGGGGTGCTGAAGCTTTCTTT.

On this clone: Other DNA sequences in the same sample also yield this CDR3. The chain recombines TRBV10-3 with TRBJ1-1; D might be TRBD1 (5 bases). The CDR3 is 13 amino acids. The germline V gene encodes CDR1 ENHRY and CDR2 SYGVKD. V dropped 2 bases and J dropped 4 bases, with 8 bases sitting between them. The CDR3 loop is CAISELGGTEAFF. Written as DNA, the CDR3 is TGTGCCATCAGTGAGCTGGGGGGCACTGAAGCTTTCTTT.

V usage is TRBV10-1 and J usage is TRBJ2-1; unclear D gene. The V and J ends lost 2 bases and 1 base respectively, with 9 bases between them. In germline, CDR1 is WNHNN, CDR2 SYGVQD (reference sequence). The CDR3 runs to 15 residues. The CDR3 DNA follows: TGCGCCAGCAGTGAGAGGCTAGGTTCCTACAATGAGCAGTTCTTC. The encoded protein is CASSERLGSYNEQFF.

This clone appeared a single time. The rearrangement uses TRBV18 and TRBJ1-1; 10 positions match TRBD1. Looked up from germline, CDR1 is KGHSH and CDR2 is LQKENI. V was clipped by 4 bases and J by 1 base; unmatched bases: 0. The CDR3 loop spans 14 amino acids. The CDR3 here is CASSRDRGNTEAFF. DNA of the CDR3: TGTGCCAGCTCACGGGACAGGGGGAACACTGAAGCTTTCTTT.

The V and J genes are TRBV6-4 and TRBJ1-2, with 9 bases aligning to TRBD1. CDR1 and CDR2 (germline): MRHNA, SNTAGT. The J segment lost 2 bases and the V segment lost 4 bases, leaving 11 bases of the junction unmatched. The CDR3 has 17 residues. The CDR3, as DNA: TGTGCCAGCAGTGTCCATAGACGGACAGGGGAGAACTATGGCTACACCTTC. This sequence encodes CASSVHRRTGENYGYTF.

The CDR3 spells CASSSGPPYEQYF. The DNA of the CDR3 is TGTGCCAGCAGTTCCGGTCCCCCCTACGAGCAGTACTTC. The rearrangement links TRBV6-5 to TRBJ2-5; D gene unclear. The last part of the DNA fits TRBJ2-7 better; the J call may be wrong. This CDR3 region has 13 residues. From germline, CDR1 is MNHEY and CDR2 SVGAGI.

This chain connects TRBV7-2 to TRBJ2-5; D is ambiguous. Germline loops: CDR1 SGHTA, CDR2 FQGNSA. With 2 bases removed from V and 1 base from J, the gap between germline ends came to 5 bases. The CDR3 covers 13 residues. CDR3 region: CASSLRIQETQYF. The CDR3 region has the DNA TGTGCCAGCAGCTTAAGGATCCAAGAGACCCAGTACTTC.

The J gene is TRBJ2-1, the V gene TRBV9; TRBD2 agrees at 10 bases. V was clipped by 6 bases and J by 6 bases; unmatched bases: 18. Germline V gives CDR1 SGDLS, CDR2 YYNGEE. The CDR3 is 18 amino acids. For the CDR3, the DNA is TGTGCCAGCACCCTGTTAAAATGGACTAGCGGAAACTGCAATGAGCAGTTCTTC. It encodes CASTLLKWTSGNCNEQFF.

This clone has a single count. The chain joins TRBV4-3 to TRBJ2-1; 8 nucleotides align to TRBD2. This CDR3 contains 19 residues. Per the germline V gene, CDR1 is LGHNA and CDR2 is YSLEER. V shed 1 base, J shed 0 bases, and the junction held 11 bases outside the gene matches. In DNA, the CDR3 is TGCGCCAGCAGCCAAGCTCGGGGGGGTGTTTATAGCTCCTACAATGAGCAGTTCTTC. This encodes CASSQARGGVYSSYNEQFF.

V usage is TRBV4-3 and J usage is TRBJ2-1, with 7 bases fitting TRBD1. V was pared by 3 bases and J by 9 bases, with 5 bases of the junction left unmatched. Germline V gene lookup returns CDR1 LGHNA and CDR2 YSLEER. CDR3 length: 13 residues. The CDR3 nucleotides read TGCGCCAGCAGCCAGAATAGGGGGCGTGAGCAGTTCTTC. Encoded protein: CASSQNRGREQFF.

Only one count was recorded for this clone. The chain carries TRBV2 and TRBJ2-3; D is unresolved. V was shortened by 5 bases and J by 1 base, with 10 bases between the two germline ends. The CDR3 consists of 14 residues. Germline assignment: CDR1 SNHLY and CDR2 FYNNEI. The CDR3 here is CASSWGPGTDTQYF. Here the CDR3 DNA reads TGTGCCAGCAGTTGGGGTCCTGGCACAGATACGCAGTATTTT.

DNA for the CDR3: TGTGCCAGCAGCATAGGGGCGATCTCTGGAAACACCATATATTTT. Translated: CASSIGAISGNTIYF. This chain links TRBV7-2 with TRBJ1-3; the D gene is possibly TRBD1 (5 bases). This CDR3 comprises 15 residues. Trimming shortened V by 5 bases and J by 0 bases, and 11 bases separated the two germline ends. The germline V gene has CDR1 SGHTA and CDR2 FQGNSA.

The chain combines TRBV28 with TRBJ2-3, with D perhaps TRBD1 (5 bases). Between the trimmed V and J ends, which lost 10 bases and 1 base, there was a span of 15 bases. CDR1 and CDR2 from the germline V gene are MDHEN and SYDVKM. The CDR3 runs to 14 residues. Here the CDR3 reads CAIKAGKRTDTQYF. The CDR3 coding sequence is TGTGCCATCAAAGCAGGGAAACGCACAGATACGCAGTATTTT.